This T cell receptor beta chain is drawn from a study of CD8 T cells in Susac syndrome. The multiple sclerosis control cohort comprised treatment-naive individuals presenting with stable or active relapsing-remitting disease. CDR1 is LGHDT and CDR2 is YNNKEL in the germline V gene (reference sequence). Trimming removed 0 bases from V and 12 bases from J, with 14 bases in between. There are 13 residues in the CDR3. The RNA, roughly 0.45 to 1 ug, was put through reverse transcription using random hexamers. immunoSEQ multiplex PCR amplified TCR beta CDR3 across 54 Vbeta, 13 Jbeta. TCRdb re-called the immunoSEQ multiplex PCR reads through MiXCR, storing one row per CDR3 protein. The sample has 200,000 or so distinct CDR3 sequences, roughly 95% seen once; the top ten hold roughly 0.094%.

Sequencing was performed on CD4+ T cells from PBMCs. This receptor was identified in a human donor with multiple sclerosis. The chain uses TRBV3-1 and TRBJ1-1; no definite D call. DNA for the CDR3: TGTGCCAGCAGCCAAGATCCTCGGGCCGCCCCTTTCTTT. Its translation is CASSQDPRAAPFF.